One sample yielded the 13 T cell receptor beta chains listed below, sequenced in a study of cytomegalovirus exposure and HLA in healthy donors. 13 Jbeta primers and 60 Vbeta primers were used for the PCR. Using immunoSEQ multiplex PCR, the repertoire was profiled, and TCRdb retains in-frame clones only, with some absent. The sample yields over 150,000 clones, 80% seen once. What was sequenced was PBMCs. All receptors come from a man under 40 in good health and CMV-seronegative.

The V and J genes are TRBV25-1 and TRBJ2-5; TRBD1 matches 7 bases. With 5 bases clipped from V and 2 bases from J, the junction kept 5 bases outside the gene matches. The CDR3 sequence is 14 residues long. Germline V gene data show CDR1 as MGHDK and CDR2 as SYGVNS. The CDR3 coding sequence is TGTGCCAGCAGTAAACAGGGGCGGCAAGAGACCCAGTACTTC. Its protein is CASSKQGRQETQYF.

The chain carries TRBV7-6 and TRBJ2-1, with a tentative D call TRBD2 (7 bases). V was clipped by 3 bases and J by 2 bases, with 17 bases between them. There are 17 residues in the CDR3. Germline V gives CDR1 SGHVS, CDR2 FNYEAQ. CDR3 sequence: CASSFRGGGGTYNEQFF. In DNA, the CDR3 is TGTGCCAGCAGCTTCAGGGGAGGGGGAGGCACCTACAATGAGCAGTTCTTC.

The J gene is TRBJ1-4, the V gene TRBV9; a possible D gene is TRBD1 (6 bases). The length of the CDR3 is 14 residues. Germline CDR1 is SGDLS and CDR2 is YYNGEE. V dropped 0 bases and J dropped 8 bases, with 11 bases sitting between them. CDR3 protein: CASSVEGGGEKLFF. The DNA for the CDR3 is TGTGCCAGCAGCGTAGAAGGGGGAGGGGAAAAACTGTTTTTT.

The chain joins TRBV28 to TRBJ1-5, with 7 bases fitting TRBD1. Germline CDR1 is MDHEN and CDR2 is SYDVKM. This CDR3 has 15 residues. The ends lost 4 bases at V and 3 bases at J; junction bases unmatched: 6. This CDR3 is CASSWTGQHNQPQHF. CDR3 nucleotides: TGTGCCAGCAGTTGGACAGGTCAACACAATCAGCCCCAGCATTTT.

The chain combines TRBV27 with TRBJ2-5, with D uncertain. With 5 bases removed from V and 7 bases from J, the gap between germline ends came to 8 bases. The length of the CDR3 is 11 residues. The germline CDR1 and CDR2 sequences are MNHEY and SMNVEV (reference sequence). The CDR3, as DNA: TGTGCCAGCAGTACCCTAGGGACCCAGTACTTC. Amino acid sequence: CASSTLGTQYF.

V usage is TRBV28 and J usage is TRBJ2-7; D unclear. Germline V CDR1 and CDR2: MDHEN, SYDVKM. Trimming removed 3 bases from V and 2 bases from J, with 5 bases in between. The CDR3 contains 12 residues. CDR3 protein: CASSFRTYEQYF. The DNA of the CDR3 is TGTGCCAGCAGTTTTCGTACCTACGAGCAGTACTTC.

This chain connects TRBV27 to TRBJ1-2; D uncertain. V lost 6 bases to trimming and J lost 7 bases, with 15 bases between them. The germline V gene encodes CDR1 MNHEY and CDR2 SMNVEV (reference sequence). This CDR3 comprises 13 residues. CDR3 coding DNA: TGTGCCAGCAGCACCCTAGGTGACGGTGGCTACACCTTC. It yields the protein CASSTLGDGGYTF.

In its sample, this clone was seen a few times. J is TRBJ2-1 and V is TRBV2, with 9 nucleotides matching TRBD1. The CDR3 contains 17 residues. Germline V lookup: CDR1 SNHLY, CDR2 FYNNEI. After removal of 3 bases from V and 5 bases from J, the junction contained 11 bases not matched to a gene. CDR3 in amino acids: CASSDWFWRDRDNEQFF. The CDR3 bases are TGTGCCAGCAGTGATTGGTTTTGGCGGGACAGGGACAATGAGCAGTTCTTC.

The CDR3 sequence: CASNRAGAGDNEQFF. The CDR3 DNA follows: TGTGCCAGCAATAGAGCGGGAGCTGGGGACAATGAGCAGTTCTTC. This chain uses TRBV25-1 with TRBJ2-1, with 8 bases that match TRBD2. Looked up from germline, CDR1 is MGHDK and CDR2 is SYGVNS. Trimming removed 7 bases from V and 5 bases from J; junction bases left unmatched: 10. CDR3 length: 15 residues.

The chain has TRBV7-9 and TRBJ2-1; 15 bases fit TRBD2. V dropped 7 bases and J dropped 3; count of bases not matched to a gene: 13. This CDR3 comprises 19 residues. Germline V CDR1 and CDR2: SEHNR, FQNEAQ (reference sequence). CDR3 nucleotides: TGTGCCAGCATTGGACCCGGGACTAGCGGGAGGCGTAACTACAATGAGCAGTTCTTC. Amino acids: CASIGPGTSGRRNYNEQFF. Using reference TRBV7-9 and TRBJ2-1 for the parts outside the CDR3, the full variable domain is DTGVSQNPRHKITKRGQNVTFRCDPISEHNRLYWYRQTLGQGPEFLTYFQNEAQLEKSRLLSDRFSAERPKGSFSTLEIQRTEQGDSAMYLCASIGPGTSGRRNYNEQFFGPGTRLTVL.

V gene TRBV7-2 combines with J gene TRBJ2-7; 8 bases align to TRBD1. The CDR3 loop spans 15 amino acids. With V trimmed by 8 bases and J by 3 bases, 12 bases remained unmatched. CDR1 SGHTA and CDR2 FQGNSA come from the germline V gene. The DNA of the CDR3 is TGTGCCAGCCGATCTCGACAGGGGCTTTACTACGAGCAGTACTTC. Translation gives CASRSRQGLYYEQYF.

The chain links TRBV28 to TRBJ2-7, with TRBD2 identical over 10 bases. The V gene's germline CDR1 is MDHEN and CDR2 SYDVKM. The J segment lost 3 bases and the V segment lost 2 bases, leaving 1 base of the junction unmatched. The length of the CDR3 is 14 residues. CDR3 nucleotide sequence: TGTGCCAGCAGTTTAACTAGCGGGATCTACGAGCAGTACTTC. Residues: CASSLTSGIYEQYF.

The V gene is TRBV9, the J gene TRBJ2-7, with 15 bases aligning to TRBD2. This CDR3 contains 16 residues. V dropped 3 bases and J dropped 4; count of bases not matched to a gene: 5. Germline lookup yields CDR1 SGDLS and CDR2 YYNGEE. DNA of the CDR3: TGTGCCAGCAGCGCCGGGACTAGCGGGAGGAAATACGAGCAGTACTTC. Its translation: CASSAGTSGRKYEQYF.